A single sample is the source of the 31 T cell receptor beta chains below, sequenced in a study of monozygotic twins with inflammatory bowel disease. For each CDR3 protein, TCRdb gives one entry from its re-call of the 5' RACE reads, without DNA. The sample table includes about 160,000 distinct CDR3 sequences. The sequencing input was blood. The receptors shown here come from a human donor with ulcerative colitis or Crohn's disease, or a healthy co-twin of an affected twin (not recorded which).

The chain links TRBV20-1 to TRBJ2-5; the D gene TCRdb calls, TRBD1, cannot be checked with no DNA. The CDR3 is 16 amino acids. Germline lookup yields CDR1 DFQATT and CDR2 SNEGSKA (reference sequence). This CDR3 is CSARDLIQGNQETQYF.

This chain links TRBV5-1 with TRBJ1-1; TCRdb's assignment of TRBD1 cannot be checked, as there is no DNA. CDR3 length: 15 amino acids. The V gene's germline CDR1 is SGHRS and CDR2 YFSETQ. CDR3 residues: CASSLGTGTNTEAFF.

The CDR3 sequence is CDSRYREGDTEAFF. This sequence joins TRBV6-5 and TRBJ1-1. The CDR3 is 14 amino acids. Germline-derived CDR1 and CDR2 are MNHEY and SVGAGI.

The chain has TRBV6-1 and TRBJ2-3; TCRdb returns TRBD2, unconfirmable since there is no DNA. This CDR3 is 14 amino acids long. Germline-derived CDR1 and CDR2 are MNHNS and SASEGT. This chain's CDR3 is CASRGPRGTDTQYF.

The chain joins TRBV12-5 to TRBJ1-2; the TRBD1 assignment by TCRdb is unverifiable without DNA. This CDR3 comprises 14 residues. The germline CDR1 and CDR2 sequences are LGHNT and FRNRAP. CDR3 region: CASGRGRGGRGYTF.

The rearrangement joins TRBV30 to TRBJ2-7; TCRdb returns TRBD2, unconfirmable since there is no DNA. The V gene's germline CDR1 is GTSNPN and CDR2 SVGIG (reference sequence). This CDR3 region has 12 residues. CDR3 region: CAWHTGGYEQYF. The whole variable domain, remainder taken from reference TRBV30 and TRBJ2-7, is SQTIHQWPATLVQPVGSPLSLECTVEGTSNPNLYWYRQAAGRGLQLLFYSVGIGQISSEVPQNLSASRPQDRQFILSSKKLLLSDSGFYLCAWHTGGYEQYFGPGTRLTVT.

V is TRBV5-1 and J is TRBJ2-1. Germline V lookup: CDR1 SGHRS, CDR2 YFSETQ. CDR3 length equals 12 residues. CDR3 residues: CASSLGLGDKFF.

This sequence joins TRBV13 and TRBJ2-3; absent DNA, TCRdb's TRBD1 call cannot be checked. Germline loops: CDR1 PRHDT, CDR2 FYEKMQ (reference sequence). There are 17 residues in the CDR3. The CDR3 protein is CASSLSRWGFSTDTQYF.

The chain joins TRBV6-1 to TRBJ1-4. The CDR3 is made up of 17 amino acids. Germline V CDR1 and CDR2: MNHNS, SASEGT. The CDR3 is CASSSQLGEPSGEKLFF.

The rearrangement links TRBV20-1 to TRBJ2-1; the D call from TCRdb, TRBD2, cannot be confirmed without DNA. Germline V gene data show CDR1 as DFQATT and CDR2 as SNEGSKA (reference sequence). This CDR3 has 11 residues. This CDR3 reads CSAGRENEQFF.

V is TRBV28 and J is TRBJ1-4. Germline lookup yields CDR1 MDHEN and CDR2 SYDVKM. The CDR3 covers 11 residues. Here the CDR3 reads CASVYGEKLFF.

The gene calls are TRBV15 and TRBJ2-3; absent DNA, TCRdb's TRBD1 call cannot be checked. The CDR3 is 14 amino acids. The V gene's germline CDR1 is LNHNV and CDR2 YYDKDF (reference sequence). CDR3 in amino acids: CATGGPIYTDTQYF.

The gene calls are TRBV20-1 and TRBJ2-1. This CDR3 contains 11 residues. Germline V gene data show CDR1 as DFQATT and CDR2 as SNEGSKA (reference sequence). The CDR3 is CSVSGNNEQFF.

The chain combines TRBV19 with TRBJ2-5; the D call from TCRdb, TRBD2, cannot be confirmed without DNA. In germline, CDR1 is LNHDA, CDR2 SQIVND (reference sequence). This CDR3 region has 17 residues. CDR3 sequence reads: CASSILGLAGVEETQYF.

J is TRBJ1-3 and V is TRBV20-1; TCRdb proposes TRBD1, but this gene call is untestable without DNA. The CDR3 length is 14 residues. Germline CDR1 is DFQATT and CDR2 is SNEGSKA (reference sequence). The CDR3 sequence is CSASRGRAGNTIYF.

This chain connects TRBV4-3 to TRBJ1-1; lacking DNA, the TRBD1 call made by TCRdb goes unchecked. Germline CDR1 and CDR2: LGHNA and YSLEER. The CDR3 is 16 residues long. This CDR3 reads CASSQEVRGQGTEAFF.

CDR3 residues: CASGPGRLYEQYF. The V call is TRBV4-2, the J call TRBJ2-7; the TRBD1 assignment by TCRdb is unverifiable without DNA. The length of the CDR3 is 13 residues. Looked up from germline, CDR1 is LGHNA and CDR2 is YNFKEQ.

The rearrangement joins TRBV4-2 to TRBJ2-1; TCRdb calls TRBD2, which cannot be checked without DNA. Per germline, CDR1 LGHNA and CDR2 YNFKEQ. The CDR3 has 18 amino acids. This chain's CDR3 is CASSQDSASGGTYNEQFF.

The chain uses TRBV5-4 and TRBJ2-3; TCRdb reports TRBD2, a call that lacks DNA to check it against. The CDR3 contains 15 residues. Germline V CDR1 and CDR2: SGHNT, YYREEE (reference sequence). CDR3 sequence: CASSSSGPTVGTQYF.

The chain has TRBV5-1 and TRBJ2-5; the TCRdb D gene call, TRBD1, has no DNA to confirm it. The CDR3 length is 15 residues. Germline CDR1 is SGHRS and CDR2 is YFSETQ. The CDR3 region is CASSPNLWGRETQYF. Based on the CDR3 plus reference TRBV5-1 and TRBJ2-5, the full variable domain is KAGVTQTPRYLIKTRGQQVTLSCSPISGHRSVSWYQQTPGQGLQFLFEYFSETQRNKGNFPGRFSGRQFSNSRSEMNVSTLELGDSALYLCASSPNLWGRETQYFGPGTRLLVL.

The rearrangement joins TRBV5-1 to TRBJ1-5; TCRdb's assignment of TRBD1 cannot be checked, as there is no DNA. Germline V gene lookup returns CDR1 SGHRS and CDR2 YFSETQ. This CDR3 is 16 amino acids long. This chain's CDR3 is CASSLGTGLPNQPQHF.

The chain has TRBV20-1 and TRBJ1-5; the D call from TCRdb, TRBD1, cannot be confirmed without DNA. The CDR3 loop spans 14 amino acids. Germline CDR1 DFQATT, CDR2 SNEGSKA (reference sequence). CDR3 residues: CGARGGQGDQPQHF.

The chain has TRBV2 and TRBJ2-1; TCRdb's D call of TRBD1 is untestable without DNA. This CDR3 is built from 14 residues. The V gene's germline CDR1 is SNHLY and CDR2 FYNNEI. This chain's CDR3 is CASTLFGQGETQFF.

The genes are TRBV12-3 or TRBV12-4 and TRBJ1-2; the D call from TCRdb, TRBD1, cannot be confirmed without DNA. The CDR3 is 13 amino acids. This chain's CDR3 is CASTLDRVGGYTF.

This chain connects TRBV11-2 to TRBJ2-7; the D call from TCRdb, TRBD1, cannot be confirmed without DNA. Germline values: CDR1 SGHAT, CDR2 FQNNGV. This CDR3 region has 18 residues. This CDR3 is CASSFPSYDRSGTYEQYF.

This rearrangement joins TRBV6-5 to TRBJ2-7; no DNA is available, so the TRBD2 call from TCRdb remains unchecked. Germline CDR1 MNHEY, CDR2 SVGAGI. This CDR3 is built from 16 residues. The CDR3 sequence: CASSYSVGTSVYEQYF.

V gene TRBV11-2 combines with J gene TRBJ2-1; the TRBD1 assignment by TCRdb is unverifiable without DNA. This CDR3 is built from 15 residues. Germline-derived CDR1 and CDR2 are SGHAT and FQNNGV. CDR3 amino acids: CASSLGHFLNNEQFF.

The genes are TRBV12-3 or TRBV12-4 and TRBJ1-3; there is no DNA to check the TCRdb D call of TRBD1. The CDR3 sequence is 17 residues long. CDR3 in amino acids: CASSLAQITGVGNTIYF.

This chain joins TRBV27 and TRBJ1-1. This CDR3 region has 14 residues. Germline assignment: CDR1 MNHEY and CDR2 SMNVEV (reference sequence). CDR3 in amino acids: CASSLSGWYTEAFF.

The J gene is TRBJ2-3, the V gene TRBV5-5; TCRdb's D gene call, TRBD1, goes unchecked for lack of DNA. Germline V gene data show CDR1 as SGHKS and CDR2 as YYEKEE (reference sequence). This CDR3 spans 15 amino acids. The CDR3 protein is CASSSGTLSTDTQYF.

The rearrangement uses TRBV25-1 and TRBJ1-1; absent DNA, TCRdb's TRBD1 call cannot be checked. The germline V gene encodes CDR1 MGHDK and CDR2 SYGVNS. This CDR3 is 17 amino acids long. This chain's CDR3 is CASSELGRGSMNTEAFF.